What follows is one TCR beta chain and its context. Antigen: not known. The sample originates from a study of siplizumab effects on memory and regulatory T cells. The study, taken as a whole, reports: Naive T cells were seen as more diverse than memory cells and as major alloresponse contributors. Versus under 35% in controls, the mappable alloreactive CD4+ clones averaged roughly 69% Treg-derived with siplizumab. Whether the proliferating Tregs (from siplizumab cultures) were suppressive was not confirmed.

Per sample, some 10^5 TCR templates were assayed. Libraries were prepared by immunoSEQ multiplex PCR; TCRdb keeps only in-frame clonotypes and omits some of them. This sample has about 97,000 clones, with 90% to 95% found just once. The CDR3 runs to 16 residues. The germline V and J ends were trimmed by 3 bases and 2 bases, with 15 bases remaining between them. CDR1 is MDHEN and CDR2 is SYDVKM in the germline V gene. The chain joins TRBV28 to TRBJ2-3, with D possibly matching TRBD1 (5 bases). The sample consisted of CD4+ T cells sorted from blood. This TCR was recovered from a human donor in good health. The CDR3 is CASSFGAGWPTDTQYF. CDR3 DNA: TGTGCCAGCAGTTTTGGGGCAGGGTGGCCCACAGATACGCAGTATTTT.